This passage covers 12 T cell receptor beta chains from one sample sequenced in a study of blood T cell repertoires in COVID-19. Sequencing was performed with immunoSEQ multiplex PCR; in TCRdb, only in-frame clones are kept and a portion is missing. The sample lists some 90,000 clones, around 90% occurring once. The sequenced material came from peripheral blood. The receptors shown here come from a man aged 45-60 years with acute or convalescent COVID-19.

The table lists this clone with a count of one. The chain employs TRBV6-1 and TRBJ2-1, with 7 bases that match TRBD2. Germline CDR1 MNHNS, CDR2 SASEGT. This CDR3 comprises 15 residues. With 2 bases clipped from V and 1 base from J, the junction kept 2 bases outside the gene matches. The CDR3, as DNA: TGTGCCAGCAGTGAACTAGCGGCTTCCTACAATGAGCAGTTCTTC. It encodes CASSELAASYNEQFF.

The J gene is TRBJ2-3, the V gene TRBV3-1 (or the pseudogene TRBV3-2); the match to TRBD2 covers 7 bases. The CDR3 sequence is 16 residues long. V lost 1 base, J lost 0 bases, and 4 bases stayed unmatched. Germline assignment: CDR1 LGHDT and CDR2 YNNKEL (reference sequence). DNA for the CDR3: TGTGCCAGCAGCCAAGGAGGGGAGGGAAGCACAGATACGCAGTATTTT. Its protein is CASSQGGEGSTDTQYF.

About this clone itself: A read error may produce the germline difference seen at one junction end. The CDR3 DNA reads TGTGCCAGCGGTTACTTGGGACAGGGAAAGCATTTT. It codes for CASGYLGQGKHF. V and J are TRBV6-5 and TRBJ1-5; 9 nucleotides align to TRBD1. The CDR3 loop spans 12 amino acids. Germline CDR1 MNHEY, CDR2 SVGAGI.

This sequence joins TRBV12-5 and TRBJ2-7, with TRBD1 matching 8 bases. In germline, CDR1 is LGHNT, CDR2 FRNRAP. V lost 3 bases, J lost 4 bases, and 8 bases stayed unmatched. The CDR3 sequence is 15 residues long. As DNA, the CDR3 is TGTGCTAGTGGTTTCGACAGGGGCGGCAAATACGAGCAGTACGTC. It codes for CASGFDRGGKYEQYV.

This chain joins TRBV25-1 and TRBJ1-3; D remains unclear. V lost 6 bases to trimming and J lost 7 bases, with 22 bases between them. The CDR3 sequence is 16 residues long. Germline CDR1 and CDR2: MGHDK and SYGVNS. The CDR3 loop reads CASSAVAGLDFNTIYF. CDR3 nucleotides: TGTGCCAGCAGCGCCGTGGCAGGCCTGGACTTCAACACCATATATTTT.

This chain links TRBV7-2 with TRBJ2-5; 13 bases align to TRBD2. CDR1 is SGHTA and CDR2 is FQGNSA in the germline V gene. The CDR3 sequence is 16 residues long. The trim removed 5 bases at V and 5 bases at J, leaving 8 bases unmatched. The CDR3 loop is CASSAGTSGMGETQYF. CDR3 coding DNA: TGTGCCAGCAGCGCCGGGACTAGCGGGATGGGTGAGACCCAGTACTTC.

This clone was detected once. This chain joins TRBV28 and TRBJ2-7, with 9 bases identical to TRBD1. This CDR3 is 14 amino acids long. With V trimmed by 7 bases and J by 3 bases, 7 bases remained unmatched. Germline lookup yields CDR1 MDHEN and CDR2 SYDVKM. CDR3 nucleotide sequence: TGTGCCAGCAATCCCGGGACAGGGTACTACGAGCAGTACTTC. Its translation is CASNPGTGYYEQYF.

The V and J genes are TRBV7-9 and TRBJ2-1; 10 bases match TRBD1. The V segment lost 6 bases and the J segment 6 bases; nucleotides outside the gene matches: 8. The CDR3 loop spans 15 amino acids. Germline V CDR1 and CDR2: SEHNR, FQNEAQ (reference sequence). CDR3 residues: CASSEEDRGPNEQFF. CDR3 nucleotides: TGTGCCAGCAGTGAAGAAGACAGGGGGCCCAATGAGCAGTTCTTC.

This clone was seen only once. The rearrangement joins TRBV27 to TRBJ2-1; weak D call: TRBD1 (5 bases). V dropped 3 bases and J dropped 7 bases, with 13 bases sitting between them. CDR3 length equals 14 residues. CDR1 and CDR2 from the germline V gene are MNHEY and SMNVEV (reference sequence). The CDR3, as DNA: TGTGCCAGCAGTTTTCGAGGCGCAGGGAATGAGCAGTTCTTC. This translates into CASSFRGAGNEQFF.

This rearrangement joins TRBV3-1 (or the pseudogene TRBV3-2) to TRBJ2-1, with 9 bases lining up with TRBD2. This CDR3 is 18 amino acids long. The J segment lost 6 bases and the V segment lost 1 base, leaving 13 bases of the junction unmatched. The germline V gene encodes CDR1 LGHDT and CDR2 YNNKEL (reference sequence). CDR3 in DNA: TGTGCCAGCAGCCAAGCCTCAAGGGGAGTAGCGGGAGCCAATGAGCAGTTCTTC. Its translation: CASSQASRGVAGANEQFF.

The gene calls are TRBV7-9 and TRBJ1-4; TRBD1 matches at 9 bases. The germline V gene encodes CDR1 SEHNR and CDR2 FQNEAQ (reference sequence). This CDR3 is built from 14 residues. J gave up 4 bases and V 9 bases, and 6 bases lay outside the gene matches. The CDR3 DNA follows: TGTGCCAGTTCGGAGGACAGGGGTAATGAAAAACTGTTTTTT. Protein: CASSEDRGNEKLFF.

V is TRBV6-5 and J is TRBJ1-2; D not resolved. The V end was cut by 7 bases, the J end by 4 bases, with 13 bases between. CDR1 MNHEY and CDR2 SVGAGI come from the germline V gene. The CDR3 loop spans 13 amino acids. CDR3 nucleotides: TGTGCCAGCATGAGCAGTAGCCTCTATGGCTACACCTTC. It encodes CASMSSSLYGYTF.